This passage covers 11 T cell receptor beta chains from one sample sequenced in a study of T cells after yellow fever vaccination. One entry per CDR3 protein results from TCRdb running MiXCR on the 5' RACE reads. The sample yields about 580,000 distinct CDR3 sequences, around 17% seen once. The sample consisted of PBMCs, taken more than 4 days after the first yellow fever vaccination. The receptors derive from a man between 18 and 35 years old who received the YFV17D yellow fever vaccine.

This clonotype was counted at least ten times. The V call is TRBV18, the J call TRBJ2-7; perhaps TRBD2 as D (5 bases). The CDR3 runs to 13 residues. V lost 2 bases and J 7 bases, leaving 12 bases between the germline ends. Germline values: CDR1 KGHSH, CDR2 LQKENI. The CDR3 DNA follows: TGTGCCAGCTCACCATCGGGGAGTGAGGAGCAGTACGTC. It yields the protein CASSPSGSEEQYV.

This clonotype was seen only a few times. This chain joins TRBV19 and TRBJ2-1; 9 bases are shared with TRBD2. This CDR3 region has 15 residues. V lost 1 base and J lost 7; bases outside the gene matches: 5. Germline lookup yields CDR1 LNHDA and CDR2 SQIVND (reference sequence). The CDR3 protein is CASSIGGTSSNEQFF. Here the CDR3 DNA reads TGTGCCAGTAGTATAGGGGGGACTAGCTCTAATGAGCAGTTCTTC.

J is TRBJ1-1 and V is TRBV15, with 7 positions matching TRBD1. Germline-derived CDR1 and CDR2 are LNHNV and YYDKDF (reference sequence). This CDR3 is 15 amino acids long. With V trimmed by 1 base and J by 1 base, 3 bases remained unmatched. This CDR3 is CATSRGGDRNTEAFF. The CDR3 DNA reads as TGTGCCACCAGCAGAGGAGGGGACAGGAACACTGAAGCTTTCTTT.

This clonotype showed up many times. This chain uses TRBV20-1 with TRBJ2-3, with 7 nucleotides matching TRBD2. This CDR3 contains 17 residues. Looked up from germline, CDR1 is DFQATT and CDR2 is SNEGSKA (reference sequence). The J segment lost 0 bases and the V segment lost 1 base, leaving 10 bases of the junction unmatched. The CDR3 sequence: CSARGLGGNTSTDTQYF. The CDR3 region has the DNA TGCAGTGCTAGAGGCCTGGGGGGGAACACAAGCACAGATACGCAGTATTTT.

This clonotype was recorded many times. The J gene is TRBJ2-1, the V gene TRBV10-3; no firm D call. The CDR3 consists of 12 residues. CDR1 and CDR2 from the germline V gene are ENHRY and SYGVKD. The V end was cut by 0 bases, the J end by 5 bases, with 2 bases between. The DNA for the CDR3 is TGTGCCATCAGTGAGTCCAACAATGAGCAGTTCTTC. This sequence encodes CAISESNNEQFF.

In this sample, this clonotype turned up a few times. This rearrangement joins TRBV24-1 to TRBJ1-2; D is possibly TRBD1 (6 bases). CDR1 and CDR2 from the germline V gene are KGHDR and SFDVKD. V was pared by 4 bases and J by 3 bases, with 11 bases between. This CDR3 comprises 14 residues. The CDR3 DNA follows: TGTGCCACCAGTGAACGAGGGGGAGACTATGGCTACACCTTC. Its protein is CATSERGGDYGYTF.

Only a few counts were recorded for this clonotype. The V gene is TRBV28, the J gene TRBJ1-1, with D perhaps matching TRBD1 (5 bases). The V gene's germline CDR1 is MDHEN and CDR2 SYDVKM. The V and J ends lost 7 bases and 5 bases respectively, with 14 bases between them. The CDR3 spans 13 residues. CDR3 in amino acids: CASKGRSRTEAFF. The CDR3, as DNA: TGTGCCAGCAAGGGGAGGTCGAGGACTGAAGCTTTCTTT.

This clonotype was counted a few times. The chain employs TRBV12-3 or TRBV12-4 and TRBJ2-2, with a weak D call TRBD1 (6 bases). Trimming took 10 bases from V and 6 from J, leaving 21 bases between them. The CDR3 length is 15 residues. CDR3 residues: CATKITGQGPGELFF. In DNA, the CDR3 is TGTGCCACCAAGATTACAGGGCAGGGTCCCGGGGAGCTGTTTTTT.

This clonotype appeared many times. The rearrangement links TRBV20-1 to TRBJ2-3; possibly TRBD1 for D (6 bases). The CDR3 has 16 residues. Per germline, CDR1 DFQATT and CDR2 SNEGSKA (reference sequence). V lost 5 bases to trimming and J lost 5 bases, with 23 bases between them. The CDR3 here is CSAPHRVRWVIDTQYF. DNA for the CDR3: TGCAGTGCTCCCCACAGGGTGCGATGGGTGATAGATACGCAGTATTTT.

In this sample, this clonotype turned up a few times. This chain links TRBV29-1 with TRBJ1-2, with D possibly TRBD1 on 6 matching bases. V was pared by 6 bases and J by 8 bases, with 10 bases between. The CDR3 sequence is 10 residues long. The V gene's germline CDR1 is SQVTM and CDR2 ANQGSEA. The CDR3 nucleotides read TGCAGCGTCCCGGGGGGCGGCTACACCTTC. It yields the protein CSVPGGGYTF. Based on the CDR3 plus reference TRBV29-1 and TRBJ1-2, the full variable domain is SAVISQKPSRDICQRGTSLTIQCQVDSQVTMMFWYRQQPGQSLTLIATANQGSEATYESGFVIDKFPISRPNLTFSTLTVSNMSPEDSSIYLCSVPGGGYTFGSGTRLTVV.

The chain links TRBV7-2 to TRBJ2-1; D may be TRBD1 (6 bases). V shed 1 base and J shed 8 bases, with 15 bases lying between them. The length of the CDR3 is 15 residues. The germline V gene has CDR1 SGHTA and CDR2 FQGNSA. The CDR3 DNA reads TGTGCCAGCAGCTTAGGGGACACCCCCGGGGATGAGCAGTTCTTC. This encodes CASSLGDTPGDEQFF.